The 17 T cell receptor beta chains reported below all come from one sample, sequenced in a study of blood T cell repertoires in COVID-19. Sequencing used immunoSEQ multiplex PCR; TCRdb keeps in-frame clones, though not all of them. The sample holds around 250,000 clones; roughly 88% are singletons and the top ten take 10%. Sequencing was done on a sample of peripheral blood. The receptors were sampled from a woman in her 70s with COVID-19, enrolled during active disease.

Here the CDR3 DNA reads TGTGCCAGCAGTCGGGACTTTTACACAGATACGCAGTATTTT. It translates to CASSRDFYTDTQYF. The gene calls are TRBV27 and TRBJ2-3; a possible D gene is TRBD2 (6 bases). Per the germline V gene, CDR1 is MNHEY and CDR2 is SMNVEV (reference sequence). The CDR3 runs 14 residues. V was clipped by 5 bases and J by 2 bases, with 11 bases between them.

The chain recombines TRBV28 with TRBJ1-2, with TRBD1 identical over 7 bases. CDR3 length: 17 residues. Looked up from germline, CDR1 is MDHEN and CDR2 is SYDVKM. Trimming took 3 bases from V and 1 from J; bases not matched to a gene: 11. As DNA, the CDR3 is TGTGCCAGCAGTTTTCCCCGACAGGGACCCTTTAACTATGGCTACACCTTC. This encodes CASSFPRQGPFNYGYTF.

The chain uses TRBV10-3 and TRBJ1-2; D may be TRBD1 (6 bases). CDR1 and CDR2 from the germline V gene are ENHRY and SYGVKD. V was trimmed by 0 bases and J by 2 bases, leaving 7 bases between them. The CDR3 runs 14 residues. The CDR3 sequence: CAISESGTNYGYTF. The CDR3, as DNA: TGTGCCATCAGTGAGTCGGGGACAAACTATGGCTACACCTTC.

The CDR3 DNA is TGTGCCAGCAGCTTGGCTAGCGGGAACTTCAACGAGCAGTACTTC. It yields the protein CASSLASGNFNEQYF. This rearrangement joins TRBV11-2 to TRBJ2-7; 9 bases align to TRBD2. J lost 5 bases, V lost 3 bases, and 8 bases had no gene match. The V gene's germline CDR1 is SGHAT and CDR2 FQNNGV. This CDR3 contains 15 residues.

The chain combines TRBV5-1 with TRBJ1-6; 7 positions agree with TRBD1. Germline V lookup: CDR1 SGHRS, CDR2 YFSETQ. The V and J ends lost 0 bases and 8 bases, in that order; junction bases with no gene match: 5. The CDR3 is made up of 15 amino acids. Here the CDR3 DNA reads TGCGCCAGCAGCTTGGAGGGACAGAAATATTCACCCCTCCACTTT. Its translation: CASSLEGQKYSPLHF.

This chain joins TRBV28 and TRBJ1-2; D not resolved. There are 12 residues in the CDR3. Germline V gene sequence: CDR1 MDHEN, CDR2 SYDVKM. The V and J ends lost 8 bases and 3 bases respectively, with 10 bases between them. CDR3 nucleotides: TGTGCCAGCTTATTGAGCGACTATGGCTACACCTTC. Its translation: CASLLSDYGYTF.

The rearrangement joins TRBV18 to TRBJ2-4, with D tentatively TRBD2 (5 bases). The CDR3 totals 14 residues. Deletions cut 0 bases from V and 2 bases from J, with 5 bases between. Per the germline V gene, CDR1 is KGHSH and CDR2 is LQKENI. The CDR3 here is CASSPPGTKNIQYF. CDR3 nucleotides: TGTGCCAGCTCACCACCCGGGACCAAAAACATTCAGTACTTC.

CDR3 amino acids: CASAPGSYEQYF. For the CDR3, the DNA is TGTGCTAGTGCCCCGGGTTCCTACGAGCAGTACTTC. The rearrangement links TRBV12-5 to TRBJ2-7; unclear D gene. Germline assignment: CDR1 LGHNT and CDR2 FRNRAP. With 7 bases removed from V and 1 base from J, the gap between germline ends came to 8 bases. The CDR3 has 12 residues.

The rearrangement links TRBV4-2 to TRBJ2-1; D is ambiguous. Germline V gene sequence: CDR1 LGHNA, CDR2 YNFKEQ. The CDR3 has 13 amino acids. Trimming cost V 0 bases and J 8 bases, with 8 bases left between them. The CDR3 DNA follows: TGTGCCAGCAGCCAAGAGAGTCGCGATGAGCAGTTCTTC. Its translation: CASSQESRDEQFF.

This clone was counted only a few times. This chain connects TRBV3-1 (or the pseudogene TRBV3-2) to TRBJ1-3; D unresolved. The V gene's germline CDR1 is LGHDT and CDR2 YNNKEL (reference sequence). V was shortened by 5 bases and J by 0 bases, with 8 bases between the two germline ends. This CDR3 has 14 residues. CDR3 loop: CASSRRFSGNTIYF. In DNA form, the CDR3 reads TGTGCCAGCAGCAGGAGGTTCTCTGGAAACACCATATATTTT.

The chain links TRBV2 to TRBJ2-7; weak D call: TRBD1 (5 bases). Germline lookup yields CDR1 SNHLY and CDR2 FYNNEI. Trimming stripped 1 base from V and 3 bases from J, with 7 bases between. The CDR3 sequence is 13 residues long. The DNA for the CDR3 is TGTGCCAGCAGTGAAGGGGGCAGCTACGAGCAGTACTTC. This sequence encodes CASSEGGSYEQYF.

Here the CDR3 DNA reads TGTGCCAGTACCTCAGGACAGGGGGCTGGGTATGGCTACACCTTC. Translated, it gives CASTSGQGAGYGYTF. This chain joins TRBV19 and TRBJ1-2; 11 bases are a match to TRBD1. The CDR3 runs 15 residues. With 7 bases clipped from V and 5 bases from J, the junction kept 9 bases outside the gene matches. Looked up from germline, CDR1 is LNHDA and CDR2 is SQIVND (reference sequence).

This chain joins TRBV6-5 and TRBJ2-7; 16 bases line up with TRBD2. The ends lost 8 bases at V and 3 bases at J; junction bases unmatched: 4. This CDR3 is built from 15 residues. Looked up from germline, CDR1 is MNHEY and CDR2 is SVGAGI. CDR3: CASQGLAGGLYEQYF. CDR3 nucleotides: TGTGCCAGCCAGGGACTAGCGGGAGGGCTCTACGAGCAGTACTTC.

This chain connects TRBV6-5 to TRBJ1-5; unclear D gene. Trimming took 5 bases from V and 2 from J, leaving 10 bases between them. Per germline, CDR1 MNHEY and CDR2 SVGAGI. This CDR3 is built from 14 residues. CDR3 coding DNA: TGTGCCAGCAGTAACGGGAGTCGCAATCAGCCCCAGCATTTT. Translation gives CASSNGSRNQPQHF.

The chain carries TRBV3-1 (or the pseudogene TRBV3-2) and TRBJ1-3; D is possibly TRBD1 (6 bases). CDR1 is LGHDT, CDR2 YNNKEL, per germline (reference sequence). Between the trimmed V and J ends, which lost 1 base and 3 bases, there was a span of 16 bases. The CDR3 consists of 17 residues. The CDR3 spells CASSQGTGPSGGNTIYF. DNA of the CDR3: TGTGCCAGCAGCCAAGGTACAGGGCCTAGTGGTGGAAACACCATATATTTT.

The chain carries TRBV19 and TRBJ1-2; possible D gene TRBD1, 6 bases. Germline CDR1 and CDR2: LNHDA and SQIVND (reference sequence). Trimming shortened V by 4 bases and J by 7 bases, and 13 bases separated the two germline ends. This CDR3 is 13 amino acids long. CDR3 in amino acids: CASSKTGAAGYTF. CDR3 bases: TGTGCCAGTAGTAAGACAGGCGCCGCTGGCTACACCTTC.

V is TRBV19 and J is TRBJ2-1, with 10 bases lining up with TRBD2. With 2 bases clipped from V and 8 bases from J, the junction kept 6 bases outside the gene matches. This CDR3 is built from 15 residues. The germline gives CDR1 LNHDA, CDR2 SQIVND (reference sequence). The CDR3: CASSIRAGGRDEQFF. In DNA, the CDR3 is TGTGCCAGTAGTATACGAGCGGGAGGGCGGGATGAGCAGTTCTTC.